The following is a T cell receptor beta chain sequence with its context. What this receptor recognizes is not known. Base qualities are not at hand, and no much larger clone is one base apart. The library was obtained by the immunoSEQ multiplex PCR assay. TCRdb limited this immuneACCESS table to in-frame rearrangements with V and J called. A share of clones is missing; checked studies link under half to unresolved V genes, and the rest is unexplained. This sample lists about 34,000 clones; 75% to 95% were detected once. Around 12% of the sample belongs to the ten largest clones. This entry is derived from a study of T cell changes during pregnancy in multiple sclerosis (dated by TCRdb to the late 2010s). Study-level background: Changes in the T cell repertoire over the course of pregnancy were examined in this study in women with multiple sclerosis.

This sequence was found in a female donor with multiple sclerosis, enrolled in a pregnancy study. The source material was CD8+ T cells from peripheral blood mononuclear cells, sampled in the first trimester of pregnancy.

The CDR3 reads as follows: CASSLIGALDNEQFF. The DNA sequence reads TGTGCCAGCAGCTTAATAGGGGCCCTTGACAATGAGCAGTTCTTC. The V and J segments used are TRBV7-3 and TRBJ2-1; possibly the D gene is TRBD1, per 5 matching bases. Per the germline V gene, SGHTA is the CDR1 and FQGTGA is the CDR2. V is reduced by 1 base and J by 5 bases, leaving a spacing of 12 bases between them. Taken from cysteine to phenylalanine, the CDR3 has 15 residues. Just CDR3 DNA is preserved here, 45 bases in frame from base 1.